This T cell receptor (beta chain) was sequenced during a study of lymphopenia after photon versus proton radiotherapy. Clones were read by immunoSEQ multiplex PCR, and TCRdb kept only the in-frame ones, dropping some. The repertoire holds under 70,000 clones, with just under 95% as singletons. On this clone itself: Its antigen is not identified.

Broader study findings: Photon-treated patients lost naive T cells and TCR diversity; proton-treated stayed stable. Authors raise, but do not show, better survival with proton therapy. Oligoclonal CD8+ Temra expansion after nadir drove photon patients' diversity drop. Post-nadir TCR diversity decline inversely tracked overall survival among those who died.

The CDR3 length is 16 residues. Looked up from germline, CDR1 is GTSNPN and CDR2 is SVGIG (reference sequence). V lost 4 bases to trimming and J lost 4 bases; unmatched junction nucleotides: 15. The chain couples TRBV30 to TRBJ2-5; 7 nucleotides line up with TRBD1. Sequences were derived from peripheral blood, sampled from a patient treated with photon-based radiotherapy. The clonotype was recovered from a woman aged 40 to 55 with cholangiocarcinoma. The CDR3 DNA follows: TGTGCCTGGACCAGAGGGAGAGGGGGCTCCCTAGAGACCCAGTACTTC. It specifies CAWTRGRGGSLETQYF.